The following is a T cell receptor (beta chain) sequence with its context. Its antigen remains unidentified. The data are from a study of T cell repertoires in cytomegalovirus infection. For the study at large: TCR beta signatures that were public indicated CMV infection and matching HLA type.

This CDR3 spans 16 amino acids. Trimming took 4 bases from V and 2 from J, leaving 14 bases between them. Germline V lookup: CDR1 LGHNT, CDR2 FRNRAP. TCRdb reanalysed the reads using MiXCR and keeps one entry per CDR3 protein. The profile shows roughly 920,000 distinct CDR3 sequences, roughly 30% of them singletons. Study-wide results and limits: The cumulative frequency of public TCR beta families identified carriers of CMV plus the relevant HLA.

This material consisted of cultured CD8+ T cells from PBMCs, taken from culture after CMV antigen stimulation. The chain is built from TRBV12-5 and TRBJ1-4, with D unresolved. The receptor's source is a human donor in good health (CMV status not recorded). Some clones in this sample may be carry-over from other donors' samples. CDR3 amino acids: CASGWAYGDTNEKLFF. As DNA, the CDR3 is TGTGCTAGTGGTTGGGCCTATGGGGATACTAATGAAAAACTGTTTTTT.